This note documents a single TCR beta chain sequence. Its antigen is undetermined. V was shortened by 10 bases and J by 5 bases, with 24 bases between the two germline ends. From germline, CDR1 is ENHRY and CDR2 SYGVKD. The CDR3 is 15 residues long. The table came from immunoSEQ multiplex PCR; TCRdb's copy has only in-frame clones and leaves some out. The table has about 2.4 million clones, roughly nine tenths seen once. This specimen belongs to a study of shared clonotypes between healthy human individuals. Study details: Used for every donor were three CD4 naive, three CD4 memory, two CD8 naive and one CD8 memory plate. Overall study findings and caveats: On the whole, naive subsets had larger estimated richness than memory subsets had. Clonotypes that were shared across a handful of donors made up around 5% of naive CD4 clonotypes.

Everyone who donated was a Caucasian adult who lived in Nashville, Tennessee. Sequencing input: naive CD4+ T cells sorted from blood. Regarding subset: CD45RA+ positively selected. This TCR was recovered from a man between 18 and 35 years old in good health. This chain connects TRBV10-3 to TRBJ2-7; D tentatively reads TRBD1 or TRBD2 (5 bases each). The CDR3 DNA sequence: TGTGCCACTCACCCCCGGGACGTCAGAGGGCACGAGCAGTACTTC. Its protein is CATHPRDVRGHEQYF.